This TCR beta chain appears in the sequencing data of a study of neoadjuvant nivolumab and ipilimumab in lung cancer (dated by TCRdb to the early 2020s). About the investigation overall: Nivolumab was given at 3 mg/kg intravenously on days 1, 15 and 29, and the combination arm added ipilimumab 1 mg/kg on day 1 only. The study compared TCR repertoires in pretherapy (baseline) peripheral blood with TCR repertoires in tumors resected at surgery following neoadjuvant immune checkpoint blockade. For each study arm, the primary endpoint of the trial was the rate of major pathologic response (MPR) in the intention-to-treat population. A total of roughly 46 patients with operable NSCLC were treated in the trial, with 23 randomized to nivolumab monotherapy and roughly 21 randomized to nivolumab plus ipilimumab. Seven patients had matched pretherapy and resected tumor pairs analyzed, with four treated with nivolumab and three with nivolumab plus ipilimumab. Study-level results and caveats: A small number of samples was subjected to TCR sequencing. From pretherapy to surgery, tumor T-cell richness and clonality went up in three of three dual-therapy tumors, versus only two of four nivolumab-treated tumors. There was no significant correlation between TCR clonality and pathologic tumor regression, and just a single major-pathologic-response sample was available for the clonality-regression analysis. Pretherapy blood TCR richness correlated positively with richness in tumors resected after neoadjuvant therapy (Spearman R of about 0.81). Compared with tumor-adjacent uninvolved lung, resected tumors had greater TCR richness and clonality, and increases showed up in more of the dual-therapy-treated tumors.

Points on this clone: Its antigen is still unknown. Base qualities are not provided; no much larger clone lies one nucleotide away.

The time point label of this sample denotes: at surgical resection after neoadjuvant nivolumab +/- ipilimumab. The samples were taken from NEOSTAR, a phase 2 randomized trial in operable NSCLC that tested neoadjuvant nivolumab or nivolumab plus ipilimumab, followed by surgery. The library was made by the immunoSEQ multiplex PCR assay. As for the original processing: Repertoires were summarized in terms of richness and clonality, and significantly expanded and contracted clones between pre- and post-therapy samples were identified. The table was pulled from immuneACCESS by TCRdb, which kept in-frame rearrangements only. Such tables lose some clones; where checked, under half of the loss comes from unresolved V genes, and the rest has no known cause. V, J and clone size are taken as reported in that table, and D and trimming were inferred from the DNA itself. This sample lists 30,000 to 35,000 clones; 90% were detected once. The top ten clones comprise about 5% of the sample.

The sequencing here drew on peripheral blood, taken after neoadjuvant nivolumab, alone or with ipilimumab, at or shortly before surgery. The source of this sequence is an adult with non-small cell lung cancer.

The CDR3: CASRTGGGRETQYF. Read as DNA, the sequence is TGCGCCAGCAGGACAGGAGGGGGCCGGGAGACCCAGTACTTC. The sequence joins TRBV5-1 to TRBJ2-5, and possibly TRBD1, on 7 matching bases. The CDR3 covers 14 residues, taking in both the cysteine and the phenylalanine. Solely the CDR3 DNA is kept, with 42 bases framed from the first base. V is clipped by 5 bases and J by 5 bases, and the sequence between their germline boundaries is 16 bases long. The germline V gene provides CDR1 SGHRS and CDR2 YFSETQ.